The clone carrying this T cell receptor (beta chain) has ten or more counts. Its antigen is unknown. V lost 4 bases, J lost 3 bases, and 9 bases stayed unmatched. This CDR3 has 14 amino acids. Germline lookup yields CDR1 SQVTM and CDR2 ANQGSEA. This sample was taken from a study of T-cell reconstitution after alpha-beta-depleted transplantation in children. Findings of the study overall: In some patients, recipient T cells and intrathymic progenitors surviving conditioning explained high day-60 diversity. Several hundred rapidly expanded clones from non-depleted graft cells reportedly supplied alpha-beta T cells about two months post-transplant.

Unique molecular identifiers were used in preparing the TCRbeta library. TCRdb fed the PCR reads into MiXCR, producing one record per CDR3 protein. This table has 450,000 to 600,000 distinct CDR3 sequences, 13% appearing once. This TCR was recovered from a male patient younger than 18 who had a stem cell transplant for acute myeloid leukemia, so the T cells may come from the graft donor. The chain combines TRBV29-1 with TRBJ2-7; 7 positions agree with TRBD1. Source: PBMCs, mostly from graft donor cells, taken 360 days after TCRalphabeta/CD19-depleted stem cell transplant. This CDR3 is CSVGRIGTVYEQYF. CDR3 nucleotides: TGCAGCGTTGGAAGGATAGGGACAGTCTACGAGCAGTACTTC.